This TCR beta chain was recovered during a study of T cells after yellow fever vaccination. Study findings and constraints: It was a small share of clonotypes that appeared in both CD4 and CD8 compartments.

In regard to this clonotype: No antigen is known for it.

A universal primer site and UMIs were added as TCR cDNA was made by 5'RACE template switching. Each CDR3 protein gets one entry after TCRdb re-called the 5' RACE reads with MiXCR. In the table there are fewer than 500,000 distinct CDR3 sequences, around 20% of which are singletons. The length of the CDR3 is 14 residues. With V trimmed by 1 base and J by 15 bases, 6 bases remained unmatched. The germline gives CDR1 SEHNR, CDR2 FQNEAQ (reference sequence). V usage is TRBV7-9 and J usage is TRBJ2-1; 13 bases match TRBD2. The sample in question was PBMCs, obtained before the yellow fever booster vaccination. The clonotype originates from a man aged 18 to 35 who received the YFV17D yellow fever vaccine. CDR3 nucleotide sequence: TGTGCCAGCAGCTTAGGACTAGCGGGGGGCGGGCCGTTCTTC. Protein product: CASSLGLAGGGPFF.